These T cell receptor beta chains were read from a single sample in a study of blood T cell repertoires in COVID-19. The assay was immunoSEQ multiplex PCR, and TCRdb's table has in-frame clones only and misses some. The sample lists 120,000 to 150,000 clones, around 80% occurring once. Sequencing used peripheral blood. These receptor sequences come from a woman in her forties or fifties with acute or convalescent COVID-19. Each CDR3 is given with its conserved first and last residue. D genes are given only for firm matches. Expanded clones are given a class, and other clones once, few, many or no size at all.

CDR3nt: TGTGCCAGTAGTCTGGCAGGAACACCCCAGCCCCAGCATTTT; CDR3aa: CASSLAGTPQPQHF; j_gene: TRBJ1-5; d_gene: .; abundance: .; v_gene: TRBV19
CDR3nt: TGTGCCAGCAGTTTAGGCGGGGAGTATGGCTACACCTTC; CDR3aa: CASSLGGEYGYTF; j_gene: TRBJ1-2; d_gene: .; abundance: .; v_gene: TRBV28
CDR3nt: TGTGCCAGCAGCCAAGACTGGAGAAACTATGGCTACACCTTC; CDR3aa: CASSQDWRNYGYTF; j_gene: TRBJ1-2; d_gene: .; abundance: .; v_gene: TRBV3-1/TRBV3-2
CDR3nt: TGTGCCAGCAGCTTGCTTGGGAGGGATTCACCCCTCCACTTT; CDR3aa: CASSLLGRDSPLHF; j_gene: TRBJ1-6; d_gene: .; abundance: .; v_gene: TRBV5-5
CDR3nt: TGTGCCAGCTCACCCAGGGGCGGGGGCTTTGGGCCACCCCTCCACTTT; CDR3aa: CASSPRGGGFGPPLHF; j_gene: TRBJ1-6; d_gene: .; abundance: .; v_gene: TRBV7-2
CDR3nt: TGTGCCAGCAGTTTCGTTTCGCCCGGGTTCACCGGGGAGCTGTTTTTT; CDR3aa: CASSFVSPGFTGELFF; j_gene: TRBJ2-2; d_gene: .; abundance: .; v_gene: TRBV28
CDR3nt: TGTGCCAGCAGTGGGGACAGCCGTGAGTATGGCTACACCTTC; CDR3aa: CASSGDSREYGYTF; j_gene: TRBJ1-2; d_gene: TRBD1; abundance: .; v_gene: TRBV6-6
CDR3nt: TGTGCCACCAGTGTCGATCGGGGGAGCAATCAGCCCCAGCATTTT; CDR3aa: CATSVDRGSNQPQHF; j_gene: TRBJ1-5; d_gene: .; abundance: few; v_gene: TRBV15
CDR3nt: TGTGCCAGCAGCACAGGGGGCGCCGGGACTGAAGCTTTCTTT; CDR3aa: CASSTGGAGTEAFF; j_gene: TRBJ1-1; d_gene: TRBD1; abundance: .; v_gene: TRBV27
CDR3nt: TGTGCCAGCAGTCCAGGGGATTGGGCCTACGAGCAGTACTTC; CDR3aa: CASSPGDWAYEQYF; j_gene: TRBJ2-7; d_gene: .; abundance: .; v_gene: TRBV2
CDR3nt: TGTGCCAGCAGCCAAGTCCGGGGAGCGGGGGGTTTTCCCGGGGAGCTGTTTTTT; CDR3aa: CASSQVRGAGGFPGELFF; j_gene: TRBJ2-2; d_gene: TRBD2; abundance: .; v_gene: TRBV5-6
CDR3nt: TGTGCCAGCAGCCGTGACAGGGGTTTTCTTAACTATGGCTACACCTTC; CDR3aa: CASSRDRGFLNYGYTF; j_gene: TRBJ1-2; d_gene: TRBD1; abundance: .; v_gene: TRBV3-1/TRBV3-2
CDR3nt: TGTGCCAGCAGCTTGGAACGGACTGAAGCTTTCTTT; CDR3aa: CASSLERTEAFF; j_gene: TRBJ1-1; d_gene: .; abundance: .; v_gene: TRBV5-6
CDR3nt: TGCGCCAGCAGCTTGGGGCCGGGGGGGTGGAATGAGCAGTTCTTC; CDR3aa: CASSLGPGGWNEQFF; j_gene: TRBJ2-1; d_gene: TRBD2; abundance: .; v_gene: TRBV5-1
CDR3nt: TGTGCCAGCAGTTACTCTTTGGACTTCTATGGCTACACCTTC; CDR3aa: CASSYSLDFYGYTF; j_gene: TRBJ1-2; d_gene: .; abundance: .; v_gene: TRBV6-5
CDR3nt: TGTGCCAGTAGTTCGGGACAGGGGAACACTGAAGCTTTCTTT; CDR3aa: CASSSGQGNTEAFF; j_gene: TRBJ1-1; d_gene: TRBD1; abundance: .; v_gene: TRBV19
CDR3nt: TGTGCCAGCAGCCGAAGCGGGGGCCTTCAAGAGACCCAGTACTTC; CDR3aa: CASSRSGGLQETQYF; j_gene: TRBJ2-5; d_gene: TRBD2; abundance: .; v_gene: TRBV7-3
CDR3nt: TGTGCCAGCAGCTTAGACCGTCAGGGACAAGGCTACACCTTC; CDR3aa: CASSLDRQGQGYTF; j_gene: TRBJ1-2; d_gene: .; abundance: .; v_gene: TRBV7-2
CDR3nt: TGTGCCAGCAGTTTAACCGGGAACTATGGCTACACCTTC; CDR3aa: CASSLTGNYGYTF; j_gene: TRBJ1-2; d_gene: .; abundance: .; v_gene: TRBV12-3/TRBV12-4
CDR3nt: TGTGCCAGCAGTTTAGGACAGATGAACACTGAAGCTTTCTTT; CDR3aa: CASSLGQMNTEAFF; j_gene: TRBJ1-1; d_gene: .; abundance: .; v_gene: TRBV2
CDR3nt: TGTGCCAGCAGTTTCTCCGGTCAGCCCCAGCATTTT; CDR3aa: CASSFSGQPQHF; j_gene: TRBJ1-5; d_gene: .; abundance: .; v_gene: TRBV28
CDR3nt: TGTGCCACCAGCAGAGACCCAGGGGTCGGGACCGGGGAGCTGTTTTTT; CDR3aa: CATSRDPGVGTGELFF; j_gene: TRBJ2-2; d_gene: .; abundance: .; v_gene: TRBV15
CDR3nt: TGTGCCAGCAGCTTAGCCCCACGGGAGCAGTTCTTC; CDR3aa: CASSLAPREQFF; j_gene: TRBJ2-1; d_gene: .; abundance: .; v_gene: TRBV7-8
CDR3nt: TGTGCCAGCAGCCAACAGACGAGCTCCTACGAGCAGTACTTC; CDR3aa: CASSQQTSSYEQYF; j_gene: TRBJ2-7; d_gene: .; abundance: .; v_gene: TRBV9
CDR3nt: TGTGCCAGCCGCAACTCAGGGGGCGCCGGAGGTGGCTACACCTTC; CDR3aa: CASRNSGGAGGGYTF; j_gene: TRBJ1-2; d_gene: TRBD1; abundance: once; v_gene: TRBV14
CDR3nt: TGTGCCAGCAGCTTGGGCCAGACGAACACTGAAGCTTTCTTT; CDR3aa: CASSLGQTNTEAFF; j_gene: TRBJ1-1; d_gene: .; abundance: .; v_gene: TRBV7-2
CDR3nt: TGTGCCAGCAGGCTAGGACTAGCGGGGGCGGAAGAGACCCAGTACTTC; CDR3aa: CASRLGLAGAEETQYF; j_gene: TRBJ2-5; d_gene: TRBD2; abundance: .; v_gene: TRBV11-2
CDR3nt: TGCGCCAGCAGCCAAGACCACGACACGACTGGAAACACCATATATTTT; CDR3aa: CASSQDHDTTGNTIYF; j_gene: TRBJ1-3; d_gene: .; abundance: .; v_gene: TRBV4-3
CDR3nt: TGTGCCAGCAGCTTAGTTCGGGGCCAAGAGACCCAGTACTTC; CDR3aa: CASSLVRGQETQYF; j_gene: TRBJ2-5; d_gene: .; abundance: .; v_gene: TRBV7-2
CDR3nt: TGTGCCAGCAGTTTCTCGGGAAGTGCAGGGGACAACTATGGCTACACCTTC; CDR3aa: CASSFSGSAGDNYGYTF; j_gene: TRBJ1-2; d_gene: .; abundance: .; v_gene: TRBV27
CDR3nt: TGTGCCAGCAGCCCTCCGGGACAGCACTATGGCTACACCTTC; CDR3aa: CASSPPGQHYGYTF; j_gene: TRBJ1-2; d_gene: TRBD1; abundance: few; v_gene: TRBV5-6
CDR3nt: TGTGCCAGCACAAATGGAGGCAGCTTGGGTGGAAACACCATATATTTT; CDR3aa: CASTNGGSLGGNTIYF; j_gene: TRBJ1-3; d_gene: .; abundance: once; v_gene: TRBV5-8
CDR3nt: TGTGCCAGCAGCCCGTGGGTTGGGCAGGCCGGGGAAGAAAAACTGTTTTTT; CDR3aa: CASSPWVGQAGEEKLFF; j_gene: TRBJ1-4; d_gene: .; abundance: .; v_gene: TRBV9
CDR3nt: TGCACCAGCACCCAGGACAGGGTAGCTGGAAACACCATATATTTT; CDR3aa: CTSTQDRVAGNTIYF; j_gene: TRBJ1-3; d_gene: .; abundance: .; v_gene: TRBV1
CDR3nt: TGTGCCAGCGGGCGGGGTTACACTGAAGCTTTCTTT; CDR3aa: CASGRGYTEAFF; j_gene: TRBJ1-1; d_gene: .; abundance: .; v_gene: TRBV5-6
CDR3nt: TGCGCCAGCAGCCAAGAGGGACTTAACTTGGATACGCAGTATTTT; CDR3aa: CASSQEGLNLDTQYF; j_gene: TRBJ2-3; d_gene: .; abundance: .; v_gene: TRBV4-3
CDR3nt: TGTGCCTGCCCAGACAAGTTTTTCTATGGCTACACCTTC; CDR3aa: CACPDKFFYGYTF; j_gene: TRBJ1-2; d_gene: .; abundance: .; v_gene: TRBV30
CDR3nt: TGTGCCAGCAGCCAGGGGGCGAGGTGGCCCCAGCATTTT; CDR3aa: CASSQGARWPQHF; j_gene: TRBJ1-5; d_gene: TRBD1; abundance: few; v_gene: TRBV5-6
CDR3nt: TGTGCCACCAGCAGAGATCGGGGCTACGAGCAGTACTTC; CDR3aa: CATSRDRGYEQYF; j_gene: TRBJ2-7; d_gene: .; abundance: .; v_gene: TRBV15
CDR3nt: TGCGCCAGCAGCCAAGAGGCGCTGGAAACAGCCTATGGCTACACCTTC; CDR3aa: CASSQEALETAYGYTF; j_gene: TRBJ1-2; d_gene: .; abundance: .; v_gene: TRBV4-3